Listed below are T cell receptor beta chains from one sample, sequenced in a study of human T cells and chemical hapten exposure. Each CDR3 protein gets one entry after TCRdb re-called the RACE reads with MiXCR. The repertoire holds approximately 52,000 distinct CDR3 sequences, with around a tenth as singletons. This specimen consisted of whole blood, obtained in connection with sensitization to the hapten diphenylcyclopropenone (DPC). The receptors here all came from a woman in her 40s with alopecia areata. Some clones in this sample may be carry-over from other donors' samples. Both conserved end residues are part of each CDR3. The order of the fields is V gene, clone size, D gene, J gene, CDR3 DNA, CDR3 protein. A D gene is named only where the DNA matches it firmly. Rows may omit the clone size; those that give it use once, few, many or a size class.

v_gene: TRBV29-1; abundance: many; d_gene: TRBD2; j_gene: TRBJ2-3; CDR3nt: TGCAGCGGTAGCGGGGGAGGAGAAGATACGCAGTATTTT; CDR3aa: CSGSGGGEDTQYF
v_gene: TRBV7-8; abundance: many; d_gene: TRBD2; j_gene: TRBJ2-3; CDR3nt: TGTGCCAGCAGCATGAGCGGGGGGGACACAGATACGCAGTATTTT; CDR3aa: CASSMSGGDTDTQYF
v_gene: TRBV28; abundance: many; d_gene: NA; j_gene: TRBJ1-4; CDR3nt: TGTGCCAGCAGCCAAGGGAGGAGAAAACTGTTTTTT; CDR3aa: CASSQGRRKLFF
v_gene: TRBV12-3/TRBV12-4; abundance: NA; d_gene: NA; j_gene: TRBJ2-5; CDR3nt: TGTGCCAGCAGTTTAGCGGGGACGGACTTAGGGGAGACCCAGTACTTC; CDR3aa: CASSLAGTDLGETQYF
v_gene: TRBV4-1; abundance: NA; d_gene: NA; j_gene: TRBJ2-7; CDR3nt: TGCGCCAGCAGCCAAGAGCCTTGGTCAGCGGCCACCTACTCCTACGAGCAGTACTTC; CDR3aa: CASSQEPWSAATYSYEQYF
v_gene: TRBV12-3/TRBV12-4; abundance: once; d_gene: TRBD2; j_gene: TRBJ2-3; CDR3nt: TGTGCCAGCAGTTTAGCACGAGCGGGGGGGCGTCGAGATACGCAGTATTTT; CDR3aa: CASSLARAGGRRDTQYF
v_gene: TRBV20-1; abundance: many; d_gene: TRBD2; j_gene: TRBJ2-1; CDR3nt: TGCAGTGCCCCGATCGGAGTAGCGGGGAATGAGCAGTTCTTC; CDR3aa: CSAPIGVAGNEQFF
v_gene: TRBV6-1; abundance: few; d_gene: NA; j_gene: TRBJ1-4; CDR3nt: TGTGCCAGCAGTGTTGCAGGGGATGGTGAAAAACTGTTTTTT; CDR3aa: CASSVAGDGEKLFF
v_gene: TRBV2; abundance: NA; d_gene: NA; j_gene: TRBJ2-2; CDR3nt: TGTGCCAGCAGGGGAGGACGCACCGGGGAGCTGTTTTTT; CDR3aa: CASRGGRTGELFF
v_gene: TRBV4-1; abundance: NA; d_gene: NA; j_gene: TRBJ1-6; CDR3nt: TGCGCCAGCAGCCAAGAGGAAACAGTCTCACCCCTCCACTTT; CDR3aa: CASSQEETVSPLHF